The source of this T cell receptor beta chain is a study of blood T cells in healthy people across ages (dated by TCRdb to 2015 to 2017). Concerning the study at large: Template switching captured roughly one uniquely barcoded TCR beta cDNA molecule per two T cells in model experiments. Using deep sequencing normalized with unique cDNA molecular identifiers, the study measured how TCR beta repertoire diversity changes with age. Donors were grouped into four age groups: young (average approximately 16 years), middle-aged (39), aged (approximately 67) and long-lived (about 82). To avoid experimental bias, donors of different ages were spread randomly across the sequencing lanes. Using the same blood draw, the study looked at two additional independent replicas of 1 million unique cDNA reads for two donors, one aged 18 to 30 and the other aged 80 or older. What the study reported, not specific to this receptor: Observed TCR beta diversity correlated strongly with the percentage of naive T cells measured by flow cytometry. Total diversity estimates from one million sequenced T cells were considered lower bounds and underestimates. Bulk unsorted PBMC profiling prevented conclusive comparison of naive and antigen-experienced compartments. As age increased, observed TCR beta diversity per million T cells dropped in a roughly linear way, and a significant reduction was already evident by age 40. Donor CMV infection status was unknown, potentially confounding age-related changes in expanded clonotypes. Compared with the aged group, more naive CD4+ T cells, fewer expanded clones and increased TCR diversity were shown by the long-lived group, suggesting age selection.

The germline V gene sets CDR1 to SGHRS and CDR2 to YFSETQ. At the junction V is shortened by 1 base and J by 2 bases, with 9 bases in between. The CDR3 spans 14 residues, from the cysteine through the phenylalanine. CDR3 DNA is the only sequence kept; it has 42 bases, read in frame from the first base. About this clonotype: The specificity of this receptor is unknown. No qualities accompany the bases; no much larger clone lies one base away.

The receptor library was made with 5' RACE. The data were produced on an Illumina HiSeq 2500. A second PCR of roughly 6 to 12 cycles was run with a J-beta primer mix and a sample-barcoded 5' primer. A unique molecular identifier was introduced onto each TCR beta cDNA molecule by a template-switch 5' adaptor carrying 12 random nucleotides. Each sample yielded at least 3 million CDR3-containing paired-end reads. First-strand cDNA was synthesized from all RNA with the Mint cDNA synthesis kit, primed by a TRBC-specific oligonucleotide. After uracil-DNA glycosylase treatment, a first 18-cycle PCR used universal primers M1SS and BC2_uni_R on all cDNA. The paper's processing steps were these. For normalization, 1 million high-quality reads, each with a distinct molecular identifier, were randomly selected from each sample. Reads with shared molecular identifiers were discarded instead of being binned into consensus sequences. MiTCR, run with a Q25 quality threshold and the strictest error-elimination algorithm, handled CDR3 identification, clonotype clustering and error correction. A nonparametric unseen species model with Euler transformation was used to estimate a lower bound on total TCR beta diversity. The public reads were reprocessed in TCRdb via fastp at Q25 and MiXCR, keeping in-frame beta chains. All rows with the same CDR3 protein become a single entry with the most common DNA and genes. The V and J calls shown here were made by TCRdb, not taken from the authors' results. Counted in this sample were approximately 600,000 distinct CDR3 sequences; around three fifths of them appeared once. The ten largest account for 30% to 40% of the sample.

The donors were 40 or so Caucasian individuals from Russia, aged 6 to 90 years, who were systemically healthy. Approximately 10 milliliters of peripheral blood were collected from each donor into EDTA-treated Vacutainer tubes. Ficoll-Paque density-gradient centrifugation was used to isolate PBMCs, with at least 7 million per sample. Trizol reagent was used to extract total RNA from PBMCs, with at least 5.5 micrograms per sample. For every donor, flow cytometry on a PBMC aliquot measured the percentage of naive CD45RAhigh/CD27high T cells. The source of this sequence is a man aged 55 to 70 in good health. The sample comprised blood. The rearrangement combines TRBV5-1 with TRBJ1-2; TRBD1 is possibly the D segment (5 matching bases). The nucleotide sequence is given as TGCGCCAGCAGCTTGACACCAGGGAACTATGGCTACACCTTC. It codes for CASSLTPGNYGYTF.